Each of the 15 T cell receptor beta chains below was sequenced from the same sample in a study of shared clonotypes between healthy human individuals. The method was immunoSEQ multiplex PCR; TCRdb's version includes in-frame clones alone and lacks a portion of them. In the table there are millions of clones, 95% of which are singletons. The sequenced sample was naive CD4+ T cells sorted from blood. Documented subset: CD45RA+ positively selected. Receptors were obtained from a young man in good health.

The genes are TRBV4-1 and TRBJ2-4; D might be TRBD1 (6 bases). This CDR3 spans 17 amino acids. CDR1 and CDR2 (germline): MGHRA, YSYEKL. Deletions cut 0 bases from V and 0 bases from J, with 12 bases between. The CDR3 spells CASSQEGPQGAKNIQYF. CDR3 DNA: TGCGCCAGCAGCCAAGAAGGCCCACAGGGAGCCAAAAACATTCAGTACTTC.

This chain links TRBV19 with TRBJ1-5; a weak D match, TRBD1 (5 bases). The length of the CDR3 is 14 residues. V lost 3 bases and J 7 bases, leaving 13 bases between the germline ends. Germline CDR1 is LNHDA and CDR2 is SQIVND (reference sequence). This CDR3 reads CASSIQRGGQPQHF. The CDR3 region has the DNA TGTGCCAGTAGTATTCAAAGGGGTGGACAGCCCCAGCATTTT. The variable domain in full, with the rest retrieved from reference TRBV19 and TRBJ1-5, is DGGITQSPKYLFRKEGQNVTLSCEQNLNHDAMYWYRQDPGQGLRLIYYSQIVNDFQKGDIAEGYSVSREKKESFPLTVTSAQKNPTAFYLCASSIQRGGQPQHFGDGTRLSIL.

V gene TRBV2 combines with J gene TRBJ2-7, with 7 bases identical to TRBD1. The CDR3 has 12 amino acids. Trimming at V came to 10 bases and at J to 2 bases, leaving 5 bases not matched to a gene. The germline V gene has CDR1 SNHLY and CDR2 FYNNEI. The chain's CDR3 is CATNRGPYEQYF. DNA of the CDR3: TGTGCCACTAACAGGGGTCCCTACGAGCAGTACTTC. Supplemented by reference TRBV2 and TRBJ2-7, the full variable domain reads EPEVTQTPSHQVTQMGQEVILRCVPISNHLYFYWYRQILGQKVEFLVSFYNNEISEKSEIFDDQFSVERPDGSNFTLKIRSTKLEDSAMYFCATNRGPYEQYFGPGTRLTVT.

This chain links TRBV6-1 with TRBJ2-2; TRBD1 is a possible D gene (6 bases). V dropped 6 bases and J dropped 5 bases, with 13 bases sitting between them. Germline V gives CDR1 MNHNS, CDR2 SASEGT. The CDR3 has 14 residues. The CDR3 nucleotides read TGTGCCAGCAGCGCCCTCCAGGGGACCGGGGAGCTGTTTTTT. It specifies CASSALQGTGELFF.

The V call is TRBV6-5, the J call TRBJ2-5, with 7 bases that match TRBD1. The DNA end is more similar to TRBJ2-7, so the J call may be wrong. CDR3 length: 14 residues. Germline CDR1 reads MNHEY; CDR2 reads SVGAGI. The CDR3: CASSSGTANYEQYF. The CDR3 DNA sequence: TGTGCCAGCAGCTCCGGGACAGCGAACTACGAGCAGTACTTC.

This CDR3 is CASSQDGGTYGYTF. Written as DNA, the CDR3 is TGCGCCAGCAGCCAAGACGGCGGGACCTATGGCTACACCTTC. This chain links TRBV4-1 with TRBJ1-2, with a weak D call TRBD1 (5 bases). Germline assignment: CDR1 MGHRA and CDR2 YSYEKL. This CDR3 is 14 amino acids long. Trimming pared 0 bases from V and 4 bases from J, leaving 9 bases between.

This chain links TRBV19 with TRBJ1-1; D gene unclear. The CDR3 extends over 14 amino acids. The germline V gene has CDR1 LNHDA and CDR2 SQIVND (reference sequence). Trimming took 6 bases from V and 4 from J, leaving 15 bases between them. CDR3 in amino acids: CASRRSGETTEAFF. For the CDR3, the DNA is TGTGCCAGTAGACGCTCCGGGGAGACCACTGAAGCTTTCTTT.

The V and J genes are TRBV30 and TRBJ1-2; D remains ambiguous. Germline V lookup: CDR1 GTSNPN, CDR2 SVGIG (reference sequence). This CDR3 region has 14 residues. Trimming shortened V by 0 bases and J by 2 bases, and 10 bases separated the two germline ends. CDR3 in amino acids: CAWSVGSTNYGYTF. The CDR3 DNA follows: TGTGCCTGGAGTGTAGGTTCAACCAACTATGGCTACACCTTC. Complete variable domain (other parts from reference TRBV30 and TRBJ1-2): SQTIHQWPATLVQPVGSPLSLECTVEGTSNPNLYWYRQAAGRGLQLLFYSVGIGQISSEVPQNLSASRPQDRQFILSSKKLLLSDSGFYLCAWSVGSTNYGYTFGSGTRLTVV.

The chain joins TRBV11-2 to TRBJ2-3; 9 nucleotides match TRBD2. The CDR3 consists of 16 residues. V was clipped by 2 bases and J by 0 bases; unmatched bases: 3. From germline, CDR1 is SGHAT and CDR2 FQNNGV. The CDR3 here is CASSLRTSASTDTQYF. CDR3 nucleotides: TGTGCCAGCAGCTTACGGACTAGCGCGAGCACAGATACGCAGTATTTT.

The count of this clone is one. This chain links TRBV5-1 with TRBJ1-2; 7 nucleotides align to TRBD1. This CDR3 region has 17 residues. The junction had 8 bases not matched to a gene; V was cut back by 0 bases and J by 0 bases. CDR1 and CDR2 (germline): SGHRS, YFSETQ. The CDR3 coding sequence is TGCGCCAGCAGCTTGGGGACCGGGACAGAGACTAACTATGGCTACACCTTC. It codes for CASSLGTGTETNYGYTF.

The table lists this clone with a count of one. V and J are TRBV7-2 and TRBJ2-3; TRBD2 might be the D (6 bases). Germline V gene lookup returns CDR1 SGHTA and CDR2 FQGNSA. V lost 1 base and J 2 bases, leaving 13 bases between the germline ends. This CDR3 is built from 16 residues. In DNA, the CDR3 is TGTGCCAGCAGCTTAGGGTTGGGGGGTCTCACAGATACGCAGTATTTT. It is translated as CASSLGLGGLTDTQYF.

This chain's CDR3 is CASSWRGAAGGGTDTQYF. CDR3 DNA sequence: TGTGCCAGCAGCTGGAGAGGGGCCGCAGGCGGGGGTACAGATACGCAGTATTTT. This rearrangement joins TRBV9 to TRBJ2-3; 7 bases are a match to TRBD2. V shed 4 bases and J 3 bases; nucleotides not matched to a gene: 17. The CDR3 is made up of 18 amino acids. The germline CDR1 and CDR2 sequences are SGDLS and YYNGEE. Complete variable domain (other parts from reference TRBV9 and TRBJ2-3): DSGVTQTPKHLITATGQRVTLRCSPRSGDLSVYWYQQSLDQGLQFLIQYYNGEERAKGNILERFSAQQFPDLHSELNLSSLELGDSALYFCASSWRGAAGGGTDTQYFGPGTRLTVL.

This clone was seen only once. The V gene is TRBV9, the J gene TRBJ2-3; D gene unclear. The CDR3 is 16 amino acids. CDR1 SGDLS and CDR2 YYNGEE come from the germline V gene. The V and J ends lost 0 bases and 0 bases respectively, with 11 bases between them. In DNA, the CDR3 is TGTGCCAGCAGCGTAGGGGTGAAGACTAGCACAGATACGCAGTATTTT. Protein product: CASSVGVKTSTDTQYF.

The chain links TRBV2 to TRBJ2-5, with TRBD2 matching 8 bases. With 1 base clipped from V and 7 bases from J, the junction kept 8 bases outside the gene matches. The CDR3 runs to 15 residues. CDR1 and CDR2 from the germline V gene are SNHLY and FYNNEI. The CDR3 bases are TGTGCCAGCAGTGAAGTCGGGGGGGCCGTAGGGACCCAGTACTTC. This gives the protein CASSEVGGAVGTQYF.

V gene TRBV10-2 combines with J gene TRBJ2-3; D possibly corresponds to TRBD1 (6 bases). Trimming stripped 1 base from V and 1 base from J, with 15 bases between. Germline V gene data show CDR1 as WSHSY and CDR2 as SAAADI. The CDR3 runs to 17 residues. CDR3 in DNA: TGCGCCAGCAGTGAGTTATACCGGGCAGGGGGCACAGATACGCAGTATTTT. Translating gives CASSELYRAGGTDTQYF.